This T cell receptor (beta chain) was obtained from a study of T cell clonotyping in hematopoietic cell transplantation. V was trimmed by 0 bases and J by 4 bases, leaving 19 bases between them. This CDR3 has 17 amino acids. CDR1 is GTSNPN and CDR2 is SVGIG in the germline V gene (reference sequence). TCRdb keeps only in-frame clones here, not all; method: immunoSEQ multiplex PCR. The sample has fewer than 80,000 clones; around 94% are singletons. The sequence was obtained from a man aged 45-65 years in good health. Some clones in this sample may be carry-over from other donors' samples. Sequencing was done on a sample of peripheral blood mononuclear cells. The V call is TRBV30, the J call TRBJ1-5; D ambiguous. CDR3 sequence: CAWSVRASDLLNQPQHF. The DNA of the CDR3 is TGTGCCTGGAGTGTACGTGCCAGCGACCTTCTAAATCAGCCCCAGCATTTT. The variable domain in full, with the rest retrieved from reference TRBV30 and TRBJ1-5, is SQTIHQWPATLVQPVGSPLSLECTVEGTSNPNLYWYRQAAGRGLQLLFYSVGIGQISSEVPQNLSASRPQDRQFILSSKKLLLSDSGFYLCAWSVRASDLLNQPQHFGDGTRLSIL.